Listed below are T cell receptor beta chains from one sample, sequenced in a study of blood T cell repertoires in COVID-19. Profiled with immunoSEQ multiplex PCR; TCRdb holds only in-frame clones, not every one. The sample records some 30,000 clones, roughly 90% being singletons. The sample was peripheral blood. These receptors were collected from a human donor in a cohort sampled during active COVID-19. The CDR3 runs from the conserved cysteine through the conserved F or W. Each record gives: D gene, J gene, clone size, V gene, CDR3 DNA, CDR3 protein. D genes are given only for firm matches. Clone size is not always given. Where it is, it says once, few, many or a class for expanded clones.

D gene: NA; J gene: TRBJ2-7; clone size: NA; V gene: TRBV19; CDR3 DNA: TGTGCCAGTAGTATTGGGGCAGGGAACTCCTACGAGCAGTACTTC; CDR3 protein: CASSIGAGNSYEQYF
D gene: NA; J gene: TRBJ1-2; clone size: NA; V gene: TRBV3-1/TRBV3-2; CDR3 DNA: TGTGCCAGCAGCCAGGCAGGAGGAAACTATGGCTACACCTTC; CDR3 protein: CASSQAGGNYGYTF
D gene: TRBD2; J gene: TRBJ2-3; clone size: NA; V gene: TRBV4-3; CDR3 DNA: TGCGCCAGCAGCCACGACCACGGGCTAGCGGGGGATACGCAGTATTTT; CDR3 protein: CASSHDHGLAGDTQYF
D gene: TRBD2; J gene: TRBJ2-5; clone size: NA; V gene: TRBV9; CDR3 DNA: TGTGCCAGCAGCTCTAGCGGGGGACCCCAAGAGACCCAGTACTTC; CDR3 protein: CASSSSGGPQETQYF
D gene: NA; J gene: TRBJ2-7; clone size: NA; V gene: TRBV7-2; CDR3 DNA: TGTGCCAGCAGCTTATCTAGCTACGAGCAGTACTTC; CDR3 protein: CASSLSSYEQYF
D gene: NA; J gene: TRBJ1-3; clone size: few; V gene: TRBV6-6; CDR3 DNA: TGTGCCAGCAGTCCTCTGGGGGCCAGCTCTGGAAACACCATATATTTT; CDR3 protein: CASSPLGASSGNTIYF
D gene: TRBD1; J gene: TRBJ1-5; clone size: NA; V gene: TRBV12-5; CDR3 DNA: TGTGCTAGTCGCACGACCCAGGGGGCGCAGGGGCAGCCCCAGCATTTT; CDR3 protein: CASRTTQGAQGQPQHF
D gene: NA; J gene: TRBJ2-1; clone size: NA; V gene: TRBV28; CDR3 DNA: TGTGCCAGCAGTTTAGCGGGGCCCTCCTACAATGAGCAGTTCTTC; CDR3 protein: CASSLAGPSYNEQFF
D gene: NA; J gene: TRBJ2-2; clone size: NA; V gene: TRBV27; CDR3 DNA: TGTGCCAGCAGTTTGGGGCAGGGGGGCACCGGGGAGCTGTTTTTT; CDR3 protein: CASSLGQGGTGELFF
D gene: TRBD2; J gene: TRBJ2-5; clone size: NA; V gene: TRBV27; CDR3 DNA: TGTGCCAGCAGTAAGGCTAGCGGGGGACAAGAGACCCAGTACTTC; CDR3 protein: CASSKASGGQETQYF
D gene: NA; J gene: TRBJ1-5; clone size: NA; V gene: TRBV2; CDR3 DNA: TGTGCCAGCAGTGCTGGTACAGTAAATCAGCCCCAGCATTTT; CDR3 protein: CASSAGTVNQPQHF
D gene: TRBD2; J gene: TRBJ2-1; clone size: NA; V gene: TRBV19; CDR3 DNA: TGTGCCAGTAGTATATCCCGGTTAGCGGGGGGCGTCAGCTCCTACAATGAGCAGTTCTTC; CDR3 protein: CASSISRLAGGVSSYNEQFF
D gene: NA; J gene: TRBJ1-4; clone size: NA; V gene: TRBV10-3; CDR3 DNA: TGTGCCATCAGCGACGCGGCTGAAAGTGCGCTGTTTTTT; CDR3 protein: CAISDAAESALFF
D gene: NA; J gene: TRBJ1-5; clone size: NA; V gene: TRBV12-3/TRBV12-4; CDR3 DNA: TGTGCCAGCAGGGGACTCGGGGGTCAGCCCCAGCATTTT; CDR3 protein: CASRGLGGQPQHF
D gene: NA; J gene: TRBJ1-1; clone size: NA; V gene: TRBV9; CDR3 DNA: TGTGCCAGCAGCGCAACAGTAGGGGGGGGCACTGAAGCTTTCTTT; CDR3 protein: CASSATVGGGTEAFF
D gene: NA; J gene: TRBJ2-1; clone size: NA; V gene: TRBV9; CDR3 DNA: TGTGCCAGCAGCGTAGAGGGGGATTTCTACAATGAGCAGTTCTTC; CDR3 protein: CASSVEGDFYNEQFF
D gene: NA; J gene: TRBJ1-6; clone size: NA; V gene: TRBV28; CDR3 DNA: TGTGCCAGCACCGTGGACAGCTATAATTCACCCCTCCACTTT; CDR3 protein: CASTVDSYNSPLHF
D gene: NA; J gene: TRBJ2-5; clone size: NA; V gene: TRBV29-1; CDR3 DNA: TGCAGCGTTGAGTACAACCAAGAGACCCAGTACTTC; CDR3 protein: CSVEYNQETQYF
D gene: TRBD1; J gene: TRBJ1-6; clone size: NA; V gene: TRBV30; CDR3 DNA: TGTGCCTGGAGGAGACAGGGAGACCTCCATAATTCACCCCTCCACTTT; CDR3 protein: CAWRRQGDLHNSPLHF
D gene: NA; J gene: TRBJ1-1; clone size: NA; V gene: TRBV30; CDR3 DNA: TGTGCCTTGGGACGGGTTACCTTGAACACTGAAGCTTTCTTT; CDR3 protein: CALGRVTLNTEAFF
D gene: TRBD2; J gene: TRBJ2-3; clone size: NA; V gene: TRBV7-8; CDR3 DNA: TGTGCCAGCAGCGCGCGGGGGGGCCTTGCAATAGATACGCAGTATTTT; CDR3 protein: CASSARGGLAIDTQYF
D gene: TRBD2; J gene: TRBJ2-3; clone size: NA; V gene: TRBV9; CDR3 DNA: TGTGCCAGCAGCTCTAGCGGGAGGAAGGATACGCAGTATTTT; CDR3 protein: CASSSSGRKDTQYF
D gene: TRBD1; J gene: TRBJ1-2; clone size: NA; V gene: TRBV6-5; CDR3 DNA: TGTGCCACCCAGAGGGCAGGGGGCGCAGGCTACACCTTC; CDR3 protein: CATQRAGGAGYTF
D gene: NA; J gene: TRBJ1-6; clone size: NA; V gene: TRBV27; CDR3 DNA: TGTGCCAGCAGTTCCCCGGGAGCAGGGAATTCACCCCTCCACTTT; CDR3 protein: CASSSPGAGNSPLHF
D gene: TRBD2; J gene: TRBJ2-1; clone size: NA; V gene: TRBV2; CDR3 DNA: TGTGCCAGCAGCACTAGCGGGACCTCCTACAATGAGCAGTTCTTC; CDR3 protein: CASSTSGTSYNEQFF
D gene: NA; J gene: TRBJ1-1; clone size: NA; V gene: TRBV5-5; CDR3 DNA: TGTGCCAGCAGCTCCCAAGGGACACCGAACACTGAAGCTTTCTTT; CDR3 protein: CASSSQGTPNTEAFF
D gene: TRBD1; J gene: TRBJ2-7; clone size: NA; V gene: TRBV5-6; CDR3 DNA: TGTGCCAGCAGCCCAGACAGGGGGGCTCCCTACGAGCAGTACTTC; CDR3 protein: CASSPDRGAPYEQYF
D gene: TRBD2; J gene: TRBJ2-5; clone size: NA; V gene: TRBV28; CDR3 DNA: TGTGCCAGCAGGCTAGCGGGGCCCCAAGAGACCCAGTACTTC; CDR3 protein: CASRLAGPQETQYF
D gene: NA; J gene: TRBJ2-6; clone size: NA; V gene: TRBV7-2; CDR3 DNA: TGTGCCAGCAGTTCCCTAGCTGGTGGGGCCAACGTCCTGACTTTC; CDR3 protein: CASSSLAGGANVLTF
D gene: NA; J gene: TRBJ1-1; clone size: NA; V gene: TRBV7-9; CDR3 DNA: TGTGCCAGCAGCCGAGGGGGAAGAACTGAAGCTTTCTTT; CDR3 protein: CASSRGGRTEAFF
D gene: NA; J gene: TRBJ1-2; clone size: NA; V gene: TRBV28; CDR3 DNA: TGTGCCAGCGGGCTGCGGGGGTTCACCCATGGCTACACCTTC; CDR3 protein: CASGLRGFTHGYTF
D gene: TRBD2; J gene: TRBJ2-3; clone size: NA; V gene: TRBV5-1; CDR3 DNA: TGCGCCAGCAGCCTGGGACTAGCGGGGGAGGCAGATACGCAGTATTTT; CDR3 protein: CASSLGLAGEADTQYF
D gene: TRBD1; J gene: TRBJ1-6; clone size: once; V gene: TRBV5-6; CDR3 DNA: TGTGCCAGCAGCTCCTTGACAGGGACTGGGTATAATTCACCCCTCCACTTT; CDR3 protein: CASSSLTGTGYNSPLHF
D gene: NA; J gene: TRBJ2-5; clone size: NA; V gene: TRBV7-2; CDR3 DNA: TGTGCCAGCAGTCCACTCGCATTAGAGACCCAGTACTTC; CDR3 protein: CASSPLALETQYF
D gene: NA; J gene: TRBJ1-3; clone size: NA; V gene: TRBV6-5; CDR3 DNA: TGTGCCAGCAGTTCGGGGGTAAACACCATATATTTT; CDR3 protein: CASSSGVNTIYF
D gene: NA; J gene: TRBJ2-6; clone size: NA; V gene: TRBV19; CDR3 DNA: TGTGCCAGTAAGGGGGGAGGGGTACCCTCTGGGGCCAACGTCCTGACTTTC; CDR3 protein: CASKGGGVPSGANVLTF
D gene: NA; J gene: TRBJ2-3; clone size: NA; V gene: TRBV7-8; CDR3 DNA: TGTGCCAGCAGCTTTGGGGGGGCGGGCACAGATACGCAGTATTTT; CDR3 protein: CASSFGGAGTDTQYF
D gene: NA; J gene: TRBJ2-7; clone size: NA; V gene: TRBV15; CDR3 DNA: TGTGCCACCAGCAGAGATGAGGCAGACTGGAACGAGCAGTACTTC; CDR3 protein: CATSRDEADWNEQYF
D gene: TRBD2; J gene: TRBJ2-7; clone size: NA; V gene: TRBV30; CDR3 DNA: TGTGCCTCACGGGGGGGTGTCCACGAGCAGTACTTC; CDR3 protein: CASRGGVHEQYF
D gene: TRBD1; J gene: TRBJ2-2; clone size: NA; V gene: TRBV5-1; CDR3 DNA: TGCGCCAGCAGCCGACAGGGTACCCTCGGAAACACCGGGGAGCTGTTTTTT; CDR3 protein: CASSRQGTLGNTGELFF
D gene: NA; J gene: TRBJ1-3; clone size: once; V gene: TRBV23-1; CDR3 DNA: TGCGCCAGCAGTCAAACCTCAATACAGCTGCTCTCTGGAAACACCATATATTTT; CDR3 protein: CASSQTSIQLLSGNTIYF
D gene: TRBD1; J gene: TRBJ1-5; clone size: NA; V gene: TRBV28; CDR3 DNA: TGTGCCAGCAGCCTCGGACAGGTTAGGAATAAAAATCAGCCCCAGCATTTT; CDR3 protein: CASSLGQVRNKNQPQHF
D gene: NA; J gene: TRBJ1-2; clone size: NA; V gene: TRBV6-6; CDR3 DNA: TGTGCCAGCAGTCCCCTCTTCTTGACGGAGGAATCCTATGGCTACACCTTC; CDR3 protein: CASSPLFLTEESYGYTF
D gene: NA; J gene: TRBJ1-2; clone size: NA; V gene: TRBV3-1/TRBV3-2; CDR3 DNA: TGTGCCAGCCTCGGGACACCGAGTGGTGGCTACACCTTC; CDR3 protein: CASLGTPSGGYTF
D gene: NA; J gene: TRBJ2-7; clone size: NA; V gene: TRBV6-2/TRBV6-3; CDR3 DNA: TGTGCCAGCAGTTACACGAGACTTGAGCAGTACTTC; CDR3 protein: CASSYTRLEQYF
D gene: TRBD1; J gene: TRBJ1-2; clone size: NA; V gene: TRBV9; CDR3 DNA: TGTGCCAGCAGCCCAGGGGGCCGACCCTATGGCTACACCTTC; CDR3 protein: CASSPGGRPYGYTF
D gene: NA; J gene: TRBJ1-2; clone size: NA; V gene: TRBV12-3/TRBV12-4; CDR3 DNA: TGTGCCAGCAGTTTCCAGGGCCACTATGGCTACACCTTC; CDR3 protein: CASSFQGHYGYTF
D gene: TRBD1; J gene: TRBJ2-7; clone size: NA; V gene: TRBV15; CDR3 DNA: TGTGCCACCAGCAGACCCGGGACAGGGAACTCCTACGAGCAGTACTTC; CDR3 protein: CATSRPGTGNSYEQYF
D gene: TRBD2; J gene: TRBJ2-1; clone size: NA; V gene: TRBV19; CDR3 DNA: TGTGCCAGTAGTCGCAGCGGGGGACCGGAGGCGGATGAGCAGTTCTTC; CDR3 protein: CASSRSGGPEADEQFF
D gene: NA; J gene: TRBJ2-3; clone size: NA; V gene: TRBV6-5; CDR3 DNA: TGTGCCAGCAGCTGGGCCAGGCCCCTCACAGATACGCAGTATTTT; CDR3 protein: CASSWARPLTDTQYF
D gene: TRBD1; J gene: TRBJ1-3; clone size: NA; V gene: TRBV7-8; CDR3 DNA: TGTGCCAGCGCAACGAGGACAGGGGCTGGAAACACCATATATTTT; CDR3 protein: CASATRTGAGNTIYF
D gene: TRBD1; J gene: TRBJ2-7; clone size: NA; V gene: TRBV4-1; CDR3 DNA: TGCGCCAGCAGCCAAGAACAGGGGGCCTACGAGCAGTACTTC; CDR3 protein: CASSQEQGAYEQYF
D gene: NA; J gene: TRBJ2-5; clone size: NA; V gene: TRBV24-1; CDR3 DNA: TGTGCCACCAGTGATGTCGCAGAAGAGACCCAGTACTTC; CDR3 protein: CATSDVAEETQYF
D gene: NA; J gene: TRBJ2-1; clone size: NA; V gene: TRBV2; CDR3 DNA: TGTGCCAGCAGTCACCTAGCGAGCAATGAGCAGTTCTTC; CDR3 protein: CASSHLASNEQFF
D gene: NA; J gene: TRBJ1-1; clone size: once; V gene: TRBV6-4; CDR3 DNA: TGTGCCAGCAGTGTTTACAGGACCATGAACACTGAAGCTTTCTTT; CDR3 protein: CASSVYRTMNTEAFF